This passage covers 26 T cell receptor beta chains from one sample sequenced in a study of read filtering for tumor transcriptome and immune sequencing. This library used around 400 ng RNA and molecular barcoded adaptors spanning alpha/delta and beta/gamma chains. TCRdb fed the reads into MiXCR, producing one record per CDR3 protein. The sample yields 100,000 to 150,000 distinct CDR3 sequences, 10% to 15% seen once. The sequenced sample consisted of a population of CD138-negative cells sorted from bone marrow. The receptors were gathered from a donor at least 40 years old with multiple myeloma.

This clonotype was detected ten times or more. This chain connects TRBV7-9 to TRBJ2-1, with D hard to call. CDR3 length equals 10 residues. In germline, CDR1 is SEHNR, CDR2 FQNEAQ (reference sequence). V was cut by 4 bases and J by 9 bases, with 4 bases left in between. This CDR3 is CASSSIEQFF. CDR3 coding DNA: TGTGCCAGCAGCTCCATTGAGCAGTTCTTC.

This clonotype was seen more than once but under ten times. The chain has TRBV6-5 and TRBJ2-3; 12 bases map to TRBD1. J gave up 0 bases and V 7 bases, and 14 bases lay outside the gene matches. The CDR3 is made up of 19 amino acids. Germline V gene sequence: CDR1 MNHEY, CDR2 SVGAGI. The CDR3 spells CASIGTGGENAASTDTQYF. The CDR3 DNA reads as TGTGCCAGCATCGGGACAGGGGGCGAAAATGCAGCTAGCACAGATACGCAGTATTTT.

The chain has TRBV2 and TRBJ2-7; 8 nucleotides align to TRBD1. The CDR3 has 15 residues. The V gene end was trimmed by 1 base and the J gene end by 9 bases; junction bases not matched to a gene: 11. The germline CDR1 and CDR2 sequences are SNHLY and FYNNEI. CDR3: CASSEGGQGIHGQYF. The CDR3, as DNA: TGTGCCAGCAGTGAAGGAGGACAGGGAATCCACGGGCAGTACTTC.

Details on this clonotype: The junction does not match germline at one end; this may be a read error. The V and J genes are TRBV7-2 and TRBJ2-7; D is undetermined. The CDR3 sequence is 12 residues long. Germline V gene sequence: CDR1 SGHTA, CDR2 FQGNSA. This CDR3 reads CASSLDSYGQYF. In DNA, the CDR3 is TGTGCCAGCAGCTTAGACAGCTACGGGCAGTACTTC. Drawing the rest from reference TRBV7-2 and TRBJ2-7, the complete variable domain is GAGVSQSPSNKVTEKGKDVELRCDPISGHTALYWYRQSLGQGLEFLIYFQGNSAPDKSGLPSDRFSAERTGGSVSTLTIQRTQQEDSAVYLCASSLDSYGQYFGPGTRLTVT.

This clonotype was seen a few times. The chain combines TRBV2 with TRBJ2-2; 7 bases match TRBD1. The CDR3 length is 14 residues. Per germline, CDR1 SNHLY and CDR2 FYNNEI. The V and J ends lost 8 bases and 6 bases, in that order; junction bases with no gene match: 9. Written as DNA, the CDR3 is TGTGCCAGCGGTAGACAGGGTAAAGCCGGGGAGCTGTTTTTT. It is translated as CASGRQGKAGELFF.

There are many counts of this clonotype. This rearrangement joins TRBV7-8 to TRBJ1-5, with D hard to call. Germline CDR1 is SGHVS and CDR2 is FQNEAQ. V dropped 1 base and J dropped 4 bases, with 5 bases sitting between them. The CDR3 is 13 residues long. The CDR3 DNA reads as TGTGCCAGCAGCTTAGATGGAAATCAGCCCCAGCATTTT. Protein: CASSLDGNQPQHF.

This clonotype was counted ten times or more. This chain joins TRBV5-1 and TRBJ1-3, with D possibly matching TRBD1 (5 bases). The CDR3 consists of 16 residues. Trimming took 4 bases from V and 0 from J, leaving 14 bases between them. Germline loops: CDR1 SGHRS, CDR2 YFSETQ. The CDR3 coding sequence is TGCGCCAGCAGCAGGGCCGGGACCGACTCTGGAAACACCATATATTTT. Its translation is CASSRAGTDSGNTIYF.

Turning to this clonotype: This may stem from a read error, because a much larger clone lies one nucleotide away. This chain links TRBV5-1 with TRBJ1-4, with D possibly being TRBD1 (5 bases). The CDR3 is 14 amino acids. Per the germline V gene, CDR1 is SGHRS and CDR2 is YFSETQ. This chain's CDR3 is CACSLAESGAKLFF. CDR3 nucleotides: TGCGCCTGCAGCTTGGCTGAGAGCGGGGCGAAACTGTTTTTT.

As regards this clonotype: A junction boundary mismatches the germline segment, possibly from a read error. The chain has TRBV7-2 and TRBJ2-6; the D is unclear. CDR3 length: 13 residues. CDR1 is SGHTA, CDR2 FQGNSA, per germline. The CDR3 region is CASGFSGANVLTF. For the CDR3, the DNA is TGTGCCAGCGGCTTTTCTGGGGCCAACGTCCTGACTTTC.

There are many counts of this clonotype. Here the CDR3 reads CASSGEGNYGYTF. The CDR3 DNA sequence: TGTGCCAGCAGTGGGGAGGGGAACTATGGCTACACCTTC. The chain uses TRBV2 and TRBJ1-2; D is perhaps TRBD1 (5 bases). The CDR3 totals 13 residues. V was pared by 4 bases and J by 2 bases, with 8 bases between. Germline CDR1 SNHLY, CDR2 FYNNEI.

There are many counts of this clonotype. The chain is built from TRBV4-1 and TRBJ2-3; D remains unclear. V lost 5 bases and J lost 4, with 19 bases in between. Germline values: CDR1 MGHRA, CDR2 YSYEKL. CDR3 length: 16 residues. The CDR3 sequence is CASSYQTRVPPDTQYF. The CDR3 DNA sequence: TGCGCCAGCAGCTACCAGACCCGCGTCCCCCCAGATACGCAGTATTTT.

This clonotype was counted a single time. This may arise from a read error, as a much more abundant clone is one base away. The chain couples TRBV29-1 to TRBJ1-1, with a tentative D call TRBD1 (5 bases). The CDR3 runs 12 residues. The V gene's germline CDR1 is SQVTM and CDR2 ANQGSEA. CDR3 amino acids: CGVEEVGAEAFF. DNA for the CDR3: TGCGGCGTTGAAGAAGTGGGGGCTGAAGCTTTCTTT.

CDR3 residues: CSVEKQDGKPQHF. The CDR3 bases are TGCAGCGTTGAAAAGCAGGATGGTAAGCCCCAGCATTTT. The rearrangement links TRBV29-1 to TRBJ1-5; D gene unclear. The V end was cut by 2 bases, the J end by 8 bases, with 13 bases between. Germline-derived CDR1 and CDR2 are SQVTM and ANQGSEA. This CDR3 comprises 13 residues.

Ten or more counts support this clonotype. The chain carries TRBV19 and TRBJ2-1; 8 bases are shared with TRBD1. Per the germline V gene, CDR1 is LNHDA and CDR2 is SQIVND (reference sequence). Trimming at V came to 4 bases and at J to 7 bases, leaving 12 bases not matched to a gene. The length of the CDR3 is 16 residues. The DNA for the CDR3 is TGTGCCAGTAGTAGGGAAGGACAGGGTAGGTCTAATGAGCAGTTCTTC. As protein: CASSREGQGRSNEQFF.

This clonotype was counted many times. For the CDR3, the DNA is TGCAGTGCTAGAGATGTGCTAGCGGGCTCCTACGAGCAGTACTTC. Its protein product is CSARDVLAGSYEQYF. The V gene is TRBV20-1, the J gene TRBJ2-7; 8 nucleotides align to TRBD2. The length of the CDR3 is 15 residues. Germline V gene data show CDR1 as DFQATT and CDR2 as SNEGSKA (reference sequence). With 0 bases clipped from V and 0 bases from J, the junction kept 4 bases outside the gene matches.

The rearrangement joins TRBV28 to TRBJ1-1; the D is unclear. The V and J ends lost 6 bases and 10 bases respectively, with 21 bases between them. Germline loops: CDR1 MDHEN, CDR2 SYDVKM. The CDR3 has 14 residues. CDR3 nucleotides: TGTGCCAGCAGGGGAGGACGTGAGACGCTTGGAGCTTTCTTT. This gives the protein CASRGGRETLGAFF.

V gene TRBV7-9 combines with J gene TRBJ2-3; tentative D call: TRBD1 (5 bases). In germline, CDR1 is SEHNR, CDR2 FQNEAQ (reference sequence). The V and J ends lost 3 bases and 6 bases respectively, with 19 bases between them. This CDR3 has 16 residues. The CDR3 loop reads CASSFEGQALTDTQYF. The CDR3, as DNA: TGTGCCAGCAGCTTTGAAGGACAAGCCTTGACGGATACGCAGTATTTT.

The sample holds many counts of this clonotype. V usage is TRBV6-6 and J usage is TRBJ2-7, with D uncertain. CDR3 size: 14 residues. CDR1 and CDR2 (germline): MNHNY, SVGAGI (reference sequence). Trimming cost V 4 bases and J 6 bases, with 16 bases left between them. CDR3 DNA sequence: TGTGCCAGCAGTTTAACTCGCGGCGGCGGCGAGCAGTACTTC. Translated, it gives CASSLTRGGGEQYF.

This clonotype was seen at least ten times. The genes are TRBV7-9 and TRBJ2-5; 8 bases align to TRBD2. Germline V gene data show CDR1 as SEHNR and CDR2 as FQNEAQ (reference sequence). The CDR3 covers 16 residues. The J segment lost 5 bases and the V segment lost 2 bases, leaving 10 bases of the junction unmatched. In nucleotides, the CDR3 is TGTGCCAGCAGCTTAAACGGGGGGGGCCCGGCCGAGACCCAGTACTTC. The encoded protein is CASSLNGGGPAETQYF.

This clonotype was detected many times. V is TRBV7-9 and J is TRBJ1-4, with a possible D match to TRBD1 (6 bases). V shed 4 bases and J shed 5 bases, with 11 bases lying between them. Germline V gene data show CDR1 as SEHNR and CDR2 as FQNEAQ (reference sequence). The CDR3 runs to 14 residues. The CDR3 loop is CASSSTGTNEKLFF. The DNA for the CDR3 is TGTGCCAGCAGCTCTACAGGGACGAATGAAAAACTGTTTTTT.

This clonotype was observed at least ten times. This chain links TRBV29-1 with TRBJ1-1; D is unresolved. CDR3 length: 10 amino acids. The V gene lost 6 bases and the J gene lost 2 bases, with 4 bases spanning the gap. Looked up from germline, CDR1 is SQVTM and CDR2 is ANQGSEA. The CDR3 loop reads CSVKNTEAFF. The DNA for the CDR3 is TGCAGCGTAAAAAACACTGAAGCTTTCTTT.

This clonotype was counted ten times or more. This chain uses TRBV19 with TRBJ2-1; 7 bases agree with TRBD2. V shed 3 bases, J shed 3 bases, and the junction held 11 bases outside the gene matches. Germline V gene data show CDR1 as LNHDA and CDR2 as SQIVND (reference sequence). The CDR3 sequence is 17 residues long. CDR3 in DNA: TGTGCCAGTAGTATCCAAGCCGGGCTAGCGGTCTACAATGAGCAGTTCTTC. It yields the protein CASSIQAGLAVYNEQFF.

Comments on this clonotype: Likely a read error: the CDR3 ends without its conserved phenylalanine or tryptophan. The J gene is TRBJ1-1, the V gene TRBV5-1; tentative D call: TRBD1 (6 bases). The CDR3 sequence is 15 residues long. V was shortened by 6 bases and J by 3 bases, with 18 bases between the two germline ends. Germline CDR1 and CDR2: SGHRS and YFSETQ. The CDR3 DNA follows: TGCGCCAGCACCCAGGATACAGGGATGGACACTGAAGCTTTCTAT. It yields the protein CASTQDTGMDTEAFY.

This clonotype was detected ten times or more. The CDR3 DNA reads TGTGCCAGCAGTCCCGGGACAGGGGGCCAAGAGACCCAGTACTTC. This codes for CASSPGTGGQETQYF. The chain carries TRBV7-6 and TRBJ2-5, with TRBD1 matching 11 bases. The V segment lost 6 bases and the J segment 1 base; nucleotides outside the gene matches: 4. This CDR3 is 15 amino acids long. CDR1 is SGHVS and CDR2 is FNYEAQ in the germline V gene.

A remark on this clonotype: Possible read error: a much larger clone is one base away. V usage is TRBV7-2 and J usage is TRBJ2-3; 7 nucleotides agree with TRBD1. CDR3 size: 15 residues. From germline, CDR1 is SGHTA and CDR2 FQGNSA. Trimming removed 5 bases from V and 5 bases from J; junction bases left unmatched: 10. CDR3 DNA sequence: TGTGCCAGCAGCCGGACGGGACAGTCCATAGATACGCAGTATTTT. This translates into CASSRTGQSIDTQYF.

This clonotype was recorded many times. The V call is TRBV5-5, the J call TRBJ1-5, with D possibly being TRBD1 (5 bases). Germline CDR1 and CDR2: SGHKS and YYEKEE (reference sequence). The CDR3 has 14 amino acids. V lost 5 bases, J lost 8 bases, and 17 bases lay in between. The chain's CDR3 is CASSLPESGKPQHF. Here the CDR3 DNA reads TGTGCCAGCAGTTTGCCGGAATCAGGGAAGCCCCAGCATTTT.